This TCR beta chain was captured in a study of pediatric ulcerative colitis. General study results and limits: Repertoires came from total lymphocyte DNA, so rare subsets like regulatory T cells may be missed. No controls had the two rectal clonotypes shared by ulcerative colitis patients.

CDR1 SNHLY and CDR2 FYNNEI come from the germline V gene. Trimming took 2 bases from V and 7 from J, leaving 12 bases between them. The CDR3 is made up of 14 amino acids. One to two pinch biopsies were taken from the rectum during colonoscopy. Sequencing depth was up to 500,000 reads per sample. Measured with immunoSEQ multiplex PCR; TCRdb has only the in-frame clones, and not every one. The table lists roughly 23,000 clones, about 71% of them singletons. A few counts support this clone. What it binds is unknown. Sample: gut tissue. The rearrangement joins TRBV2 to TRBJ1-5; possible D gene TRBD1, 6 bases. This receptor was identified in a boy aged 5-17 years with severe ulcerative colitis. The CDR3 spells CASSESGARQPQHF. The CDR3 region has the DNA TGTGCCAGCAGTGAATCGGGGGCTCGACAGCCCCAGCATTTT.